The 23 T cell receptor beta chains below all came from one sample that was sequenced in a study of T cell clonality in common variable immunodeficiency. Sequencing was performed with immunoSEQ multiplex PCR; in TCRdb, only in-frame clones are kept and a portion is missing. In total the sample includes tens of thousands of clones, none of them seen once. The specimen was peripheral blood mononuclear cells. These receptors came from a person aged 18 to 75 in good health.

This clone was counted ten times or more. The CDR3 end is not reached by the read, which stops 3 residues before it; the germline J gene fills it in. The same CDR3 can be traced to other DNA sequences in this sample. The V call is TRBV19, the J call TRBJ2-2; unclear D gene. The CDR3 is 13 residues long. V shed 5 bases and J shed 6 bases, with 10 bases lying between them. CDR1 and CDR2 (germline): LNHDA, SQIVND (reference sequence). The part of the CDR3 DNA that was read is TGTGCCAGTAGTCCCCCCCGGGCCGGGGAG. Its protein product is CASSPPRAGE. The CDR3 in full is CASSPPRAGELFF.

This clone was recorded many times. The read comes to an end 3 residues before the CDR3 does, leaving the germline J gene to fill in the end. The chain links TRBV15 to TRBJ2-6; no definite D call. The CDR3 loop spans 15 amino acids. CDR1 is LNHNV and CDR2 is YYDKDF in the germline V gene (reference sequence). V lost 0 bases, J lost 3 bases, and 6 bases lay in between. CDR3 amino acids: CATSRDTGGANVLTF. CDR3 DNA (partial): TGTGCCACCAGCAGAGATACTGGTGGGGCCAACGTC.

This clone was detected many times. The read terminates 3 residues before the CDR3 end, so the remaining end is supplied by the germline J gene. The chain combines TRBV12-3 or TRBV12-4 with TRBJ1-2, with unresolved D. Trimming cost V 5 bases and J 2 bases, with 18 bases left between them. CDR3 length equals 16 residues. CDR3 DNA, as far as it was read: TGTGCCAGCAGTCCTTGGGCGACCGGAGTAAACTATGGC. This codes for CASSPWATGVNYG. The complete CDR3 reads CASSPWATGVNYGYTF.

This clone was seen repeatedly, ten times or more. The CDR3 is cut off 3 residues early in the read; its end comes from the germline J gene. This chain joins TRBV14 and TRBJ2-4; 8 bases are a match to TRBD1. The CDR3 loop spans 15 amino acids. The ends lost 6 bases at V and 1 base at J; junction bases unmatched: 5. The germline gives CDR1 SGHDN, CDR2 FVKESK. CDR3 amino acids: CASSQTGAAKNIQYF. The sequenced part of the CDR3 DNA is TGTGCCAGCAGTCAGACAGGGGCCGCCAAAAACATT.

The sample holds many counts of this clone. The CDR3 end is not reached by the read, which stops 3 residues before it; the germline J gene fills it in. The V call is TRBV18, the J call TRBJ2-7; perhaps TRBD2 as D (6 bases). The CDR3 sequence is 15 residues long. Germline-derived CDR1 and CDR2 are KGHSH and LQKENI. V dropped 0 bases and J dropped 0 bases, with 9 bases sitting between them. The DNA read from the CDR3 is TGTGCCAGCTCACCACCGGGGGGTAGCTCCTACGAG. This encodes CASSPPGGSSYE. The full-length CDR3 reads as CASSPPGGSSYEQYF. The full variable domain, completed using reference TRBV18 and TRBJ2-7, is NAGVMQNPRHLVRRRGQEARLRCSPMKGHSHVYWYRQLPEEGLKFMVYLQKENIIDESGMPKERFSAEFPKEGPSILRIQQVVRGDSAAYFCASSPPGGSSYEQYFGPGTRLTVT.

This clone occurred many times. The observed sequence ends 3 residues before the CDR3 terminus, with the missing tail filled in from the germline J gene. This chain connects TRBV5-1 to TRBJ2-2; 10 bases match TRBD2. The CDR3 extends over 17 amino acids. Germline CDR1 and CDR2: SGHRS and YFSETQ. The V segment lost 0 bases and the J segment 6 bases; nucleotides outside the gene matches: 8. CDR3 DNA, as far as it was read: TGCGCCAGCAGCTTGGTACCTAGCGGGAGTGTGGCCGGGGAG. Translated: CASSLVPSGSVAGE. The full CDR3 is CASSLVPSGSVAGELFF.

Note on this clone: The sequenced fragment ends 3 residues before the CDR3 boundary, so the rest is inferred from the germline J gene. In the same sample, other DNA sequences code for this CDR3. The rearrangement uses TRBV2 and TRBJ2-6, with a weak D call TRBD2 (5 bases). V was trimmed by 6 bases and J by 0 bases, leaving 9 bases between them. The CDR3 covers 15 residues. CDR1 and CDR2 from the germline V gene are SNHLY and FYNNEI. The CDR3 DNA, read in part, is TGTGCCAGCAGAGGACTGCGCTCTGGGGCCAACGTC. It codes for CASRGLRSGANV. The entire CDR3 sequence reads CASRGLRSGANVLTF. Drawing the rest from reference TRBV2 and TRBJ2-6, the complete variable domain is EPEVTQTPSHQVTQMGQEVILRCVPISNHLYFYWYRQILGQKVEFLVSFYNNEISEKSEIFDDQFSVERPDGSNFTLKIRSTKLEDSAMYFCASRGLRSGANVLTFGAGSRLTVL.

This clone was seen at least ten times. The CDR3 loop reads CAIRAPGTGNEQFF. CDR3 DNA (partial): TGTGCCATCAGAGCCCCCGGGACAGGGAATGAG. The genes are TRBV10-3 and TRBJ2-1, with 9 bases fitting TRBD1. The read falls 3 residues short of the CDR3 end, and the missing part is taken from the germline J gene. The CDR3 loop spans 14 amino acids. Germline V gene sequence: CDR1 ENHRY, CDR2 SYGVKD. V shed 6 bases, J shed 7 bases, and the junction held 7 bases outside the gene matches.

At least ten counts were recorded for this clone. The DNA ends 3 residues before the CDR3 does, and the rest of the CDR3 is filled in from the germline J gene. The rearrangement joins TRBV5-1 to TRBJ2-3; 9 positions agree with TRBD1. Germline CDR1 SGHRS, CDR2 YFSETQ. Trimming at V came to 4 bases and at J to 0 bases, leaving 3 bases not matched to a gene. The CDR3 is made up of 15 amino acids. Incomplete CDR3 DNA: TGCGCCAGCAGCGTAGGACAGGGGAGCACAGATACG. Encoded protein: CASSVGQGSTDT. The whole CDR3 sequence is CASSVGQGSTDTQYF.

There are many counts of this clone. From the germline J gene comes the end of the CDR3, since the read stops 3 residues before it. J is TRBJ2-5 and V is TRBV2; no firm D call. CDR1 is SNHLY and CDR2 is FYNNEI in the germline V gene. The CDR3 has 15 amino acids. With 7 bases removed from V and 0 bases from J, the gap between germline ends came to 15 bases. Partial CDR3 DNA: TGTGCCAGCACCCTCGTGGCAGTTAACCAAGAGACC. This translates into CASTLVAVNQET. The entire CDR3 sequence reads CASTLVAVNQETQYF.

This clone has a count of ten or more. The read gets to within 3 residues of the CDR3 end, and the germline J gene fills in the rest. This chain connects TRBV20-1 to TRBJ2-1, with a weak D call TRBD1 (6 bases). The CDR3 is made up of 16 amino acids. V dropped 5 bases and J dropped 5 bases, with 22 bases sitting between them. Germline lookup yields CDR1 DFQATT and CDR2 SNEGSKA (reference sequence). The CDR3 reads CSAQNVQGSHHNEQFF. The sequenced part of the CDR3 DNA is TGCAGTGCTCAGAACGTACAGGGATCCCACCACAATGAG.

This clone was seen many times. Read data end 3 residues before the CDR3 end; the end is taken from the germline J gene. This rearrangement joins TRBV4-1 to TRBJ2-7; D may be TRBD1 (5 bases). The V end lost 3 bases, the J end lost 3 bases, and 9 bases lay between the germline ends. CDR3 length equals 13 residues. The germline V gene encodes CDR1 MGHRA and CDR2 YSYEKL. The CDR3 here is CASSQDMIYEQYF. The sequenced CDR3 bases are TGCGCCAGCAGCCAGGACATGATCTACGAG.

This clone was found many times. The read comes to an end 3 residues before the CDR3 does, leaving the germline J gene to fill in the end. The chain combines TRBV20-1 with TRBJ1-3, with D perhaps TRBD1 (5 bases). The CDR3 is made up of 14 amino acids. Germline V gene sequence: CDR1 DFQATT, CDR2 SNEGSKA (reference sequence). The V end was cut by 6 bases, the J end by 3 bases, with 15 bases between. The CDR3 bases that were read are TGCAGTGCATTGCCCGGGGGAGGTGGAAACACC. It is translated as CSALPGGGGNT. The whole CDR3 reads CSALPGGGGNTIYF.

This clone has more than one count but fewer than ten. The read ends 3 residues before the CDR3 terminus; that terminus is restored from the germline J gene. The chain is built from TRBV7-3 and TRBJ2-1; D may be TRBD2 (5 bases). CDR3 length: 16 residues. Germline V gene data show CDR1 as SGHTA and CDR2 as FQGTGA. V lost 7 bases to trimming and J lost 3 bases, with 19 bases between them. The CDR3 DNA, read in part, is TGTGCCAGCATCCCCAAACGGGGTGTTCTCTACAATGAG. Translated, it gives CASIPKRGVLYNE. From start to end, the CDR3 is CASIPKRGVLYNEQFF.

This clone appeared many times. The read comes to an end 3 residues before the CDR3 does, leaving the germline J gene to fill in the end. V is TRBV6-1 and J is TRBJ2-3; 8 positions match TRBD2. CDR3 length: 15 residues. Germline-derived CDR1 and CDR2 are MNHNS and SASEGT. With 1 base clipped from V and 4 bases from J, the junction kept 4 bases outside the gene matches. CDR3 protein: CASSEERGGPDTQYF. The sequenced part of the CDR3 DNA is TGTGCCAGCAGTGAAGAACGGGGGGGCCCAGATACG.

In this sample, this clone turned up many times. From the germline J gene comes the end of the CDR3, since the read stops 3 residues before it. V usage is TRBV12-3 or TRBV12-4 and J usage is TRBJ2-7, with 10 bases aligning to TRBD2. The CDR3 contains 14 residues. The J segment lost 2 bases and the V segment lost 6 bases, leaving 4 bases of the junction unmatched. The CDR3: CASRTSGETYEQYF. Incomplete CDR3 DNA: TGTGCCAGCAGAACTAGCGGGGAAACCTACGAG.

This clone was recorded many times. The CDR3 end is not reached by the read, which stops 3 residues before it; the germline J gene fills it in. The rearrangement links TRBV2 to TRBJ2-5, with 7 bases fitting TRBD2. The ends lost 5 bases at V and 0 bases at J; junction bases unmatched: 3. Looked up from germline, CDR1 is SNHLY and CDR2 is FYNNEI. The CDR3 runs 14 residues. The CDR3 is CASSLSGNQETQYF. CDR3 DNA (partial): TGTGCCAGCAGTCTCAGCGGGAACCAAGAGACC.

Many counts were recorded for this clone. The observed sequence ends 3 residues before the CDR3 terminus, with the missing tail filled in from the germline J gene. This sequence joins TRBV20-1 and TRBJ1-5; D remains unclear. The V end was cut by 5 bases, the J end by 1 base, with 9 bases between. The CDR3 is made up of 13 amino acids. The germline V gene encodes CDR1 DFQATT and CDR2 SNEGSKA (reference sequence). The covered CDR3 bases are TGCAGTGCTGGGTACGGGAGCAATCAGCCC. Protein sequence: CSAGYGSNQP. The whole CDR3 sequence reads CSAGYGSNQPQHF.

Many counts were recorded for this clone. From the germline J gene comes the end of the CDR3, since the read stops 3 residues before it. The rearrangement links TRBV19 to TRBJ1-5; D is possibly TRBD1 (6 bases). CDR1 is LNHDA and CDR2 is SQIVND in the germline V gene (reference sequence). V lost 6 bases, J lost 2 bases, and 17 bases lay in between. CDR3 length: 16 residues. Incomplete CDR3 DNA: TGTGCCAGTAGAACCCAAGGGGGGGGTGGCAATCAGCCC. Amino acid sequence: CASRTQGGGGNQP. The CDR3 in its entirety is CASRTQGGGGNQPQHF.

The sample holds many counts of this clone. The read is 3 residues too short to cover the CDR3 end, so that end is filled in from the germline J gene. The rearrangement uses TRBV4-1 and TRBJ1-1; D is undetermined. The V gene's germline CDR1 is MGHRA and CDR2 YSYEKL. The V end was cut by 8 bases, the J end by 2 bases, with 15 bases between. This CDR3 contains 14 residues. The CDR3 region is CASRGRTVNTEAFF. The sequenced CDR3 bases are TGCGCCAGCCGCGGTCGCACGGTTAACACTGAA.

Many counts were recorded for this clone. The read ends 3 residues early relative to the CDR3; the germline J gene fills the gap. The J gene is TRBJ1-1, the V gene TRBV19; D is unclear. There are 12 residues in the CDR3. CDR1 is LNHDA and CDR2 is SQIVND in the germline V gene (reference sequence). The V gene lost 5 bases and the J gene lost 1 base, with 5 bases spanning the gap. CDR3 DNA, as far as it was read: TGTGCCAGTAGTTACGGGAACACTGAA. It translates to CASSYGNTE. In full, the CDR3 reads CASSYGNTEAFF.

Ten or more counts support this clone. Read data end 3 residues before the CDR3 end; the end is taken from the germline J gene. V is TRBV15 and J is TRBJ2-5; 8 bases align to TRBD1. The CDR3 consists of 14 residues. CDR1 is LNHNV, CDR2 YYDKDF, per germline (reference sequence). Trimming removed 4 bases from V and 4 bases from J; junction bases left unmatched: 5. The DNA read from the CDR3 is TGTGCCACCAGCAACCCAGGGGGCACAGAGACC. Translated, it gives CATSNPGGTET. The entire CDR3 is CATSNPGGTETQYF.

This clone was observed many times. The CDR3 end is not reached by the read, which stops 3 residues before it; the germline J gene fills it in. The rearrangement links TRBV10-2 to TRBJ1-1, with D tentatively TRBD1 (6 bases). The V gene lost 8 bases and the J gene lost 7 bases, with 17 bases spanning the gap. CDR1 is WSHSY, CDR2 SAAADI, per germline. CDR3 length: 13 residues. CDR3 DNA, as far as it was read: TGCGCCAGCGGCCAGGGGATTTCCAGTGAA. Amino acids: CASGQGISSE. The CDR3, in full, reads CASGQGISSEAFF.